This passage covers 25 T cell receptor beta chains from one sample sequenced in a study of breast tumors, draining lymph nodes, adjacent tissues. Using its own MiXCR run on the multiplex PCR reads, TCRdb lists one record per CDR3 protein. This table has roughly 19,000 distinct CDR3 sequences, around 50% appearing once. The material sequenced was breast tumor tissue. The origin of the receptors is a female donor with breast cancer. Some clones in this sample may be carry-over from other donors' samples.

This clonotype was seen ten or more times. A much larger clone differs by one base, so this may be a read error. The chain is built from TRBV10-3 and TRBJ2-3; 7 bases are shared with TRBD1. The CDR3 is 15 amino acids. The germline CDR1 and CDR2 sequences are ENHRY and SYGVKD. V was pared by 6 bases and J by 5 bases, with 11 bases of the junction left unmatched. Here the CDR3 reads CAISRQGSGIDTQYF. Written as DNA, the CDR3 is TGTGCCATCAGCCGACAGGGATCGGGCATAGATACGCAGTATTTT.

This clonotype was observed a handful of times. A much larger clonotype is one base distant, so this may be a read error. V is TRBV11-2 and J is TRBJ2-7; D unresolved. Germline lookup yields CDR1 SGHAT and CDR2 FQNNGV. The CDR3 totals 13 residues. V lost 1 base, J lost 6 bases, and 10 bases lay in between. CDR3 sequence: CASSLALDPEQYF. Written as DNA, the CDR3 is TGTGCCAGCAGCTTAGCCTTGGACCCCGAGCAGTACTTC.

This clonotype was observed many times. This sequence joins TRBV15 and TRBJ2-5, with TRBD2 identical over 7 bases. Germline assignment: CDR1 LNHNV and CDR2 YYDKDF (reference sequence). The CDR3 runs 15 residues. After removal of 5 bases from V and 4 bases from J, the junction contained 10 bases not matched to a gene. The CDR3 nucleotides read TGTGCCACCAGCCCTGGCGGGAGTGGAGGAGAGACCCAGTACTTC. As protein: CATSPGGSGGETQYF.

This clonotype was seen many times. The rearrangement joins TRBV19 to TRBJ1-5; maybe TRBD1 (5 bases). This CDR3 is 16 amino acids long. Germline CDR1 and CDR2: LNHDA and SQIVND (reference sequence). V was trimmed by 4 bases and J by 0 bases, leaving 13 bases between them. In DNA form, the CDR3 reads TGTGCCAGTAGTACGGGGCAGGAGAATAGCAATCAGCCCCAGCATTTT. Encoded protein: CASSTGQENSNQPQHF.

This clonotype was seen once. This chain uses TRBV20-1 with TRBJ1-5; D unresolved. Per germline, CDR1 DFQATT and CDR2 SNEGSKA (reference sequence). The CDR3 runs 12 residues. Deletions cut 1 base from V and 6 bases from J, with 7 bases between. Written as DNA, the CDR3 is TGCAGTGCTAGAGTCCTAGGTCAGCCCCAGCATTTT. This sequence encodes CSARVLGQPQHF.

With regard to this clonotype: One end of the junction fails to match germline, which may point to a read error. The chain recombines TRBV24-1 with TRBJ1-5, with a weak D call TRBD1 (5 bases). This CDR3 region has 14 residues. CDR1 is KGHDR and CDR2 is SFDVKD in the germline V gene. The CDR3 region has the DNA TGTGCCACCAGTGATTCAGGGAGCAATCAGTCCCAGCATTTT. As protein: CATSDSGSNQSQHF.

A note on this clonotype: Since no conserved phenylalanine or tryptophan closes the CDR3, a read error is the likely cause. Written as DNA, the CDR3 is TGCAGCTGCCTCAAGGACAGGAGATCCGAGCAGTACTCC. The encoded protein is CSCLKDRRSEQYS. The chain links TRBV29-1 to TRBJ2-7; 7 bases are shared with TRBD1. The germline gives CDR1 SQVTM, CDR2 ANQGSEA. With V trimmed by 8 bases and J by 6 bases, 13 bases remained unmatched. The CDR3 runs to 13 residues.

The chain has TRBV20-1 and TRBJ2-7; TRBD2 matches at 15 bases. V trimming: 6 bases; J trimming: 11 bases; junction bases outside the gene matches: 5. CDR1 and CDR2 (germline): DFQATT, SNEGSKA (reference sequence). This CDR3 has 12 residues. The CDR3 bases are TGCAGTGCGGAAGGACTAGCGGGGGGGGAGTACTTC. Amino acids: CSAEGLAGGEYF.

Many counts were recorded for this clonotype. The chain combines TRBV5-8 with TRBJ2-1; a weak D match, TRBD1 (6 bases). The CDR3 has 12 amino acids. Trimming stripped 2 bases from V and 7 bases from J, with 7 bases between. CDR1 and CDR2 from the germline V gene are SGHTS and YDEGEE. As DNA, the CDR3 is TGTGCCAGCAGCTTACAGGGTAATGAGCAGTTCTTC. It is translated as CASSLQGNEQFF.

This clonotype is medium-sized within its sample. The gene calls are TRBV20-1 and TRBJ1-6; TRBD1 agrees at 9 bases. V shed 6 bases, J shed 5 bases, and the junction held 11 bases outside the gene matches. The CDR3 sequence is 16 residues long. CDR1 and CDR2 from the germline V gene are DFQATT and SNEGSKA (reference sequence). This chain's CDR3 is CSALRDRAFHNSPLHF. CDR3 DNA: TGCAGTGCGCTCCGGGACAGGGCTTTTCATAATTCACCCCTCCACTTT.

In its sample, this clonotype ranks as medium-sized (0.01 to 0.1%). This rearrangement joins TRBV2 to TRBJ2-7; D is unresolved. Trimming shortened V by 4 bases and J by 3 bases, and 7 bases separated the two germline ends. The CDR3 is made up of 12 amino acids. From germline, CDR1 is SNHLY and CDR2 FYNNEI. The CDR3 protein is CASSVGIYEQYF. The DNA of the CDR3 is TGTGCCAGCAGTGTGGGCATCTACGAGCAGTACTTC.

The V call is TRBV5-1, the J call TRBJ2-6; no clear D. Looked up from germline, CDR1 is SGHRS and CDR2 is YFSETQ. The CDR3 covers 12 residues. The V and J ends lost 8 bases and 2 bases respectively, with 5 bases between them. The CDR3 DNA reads TGCGCCAGTAATACTGGGGCCAACGTCCTGACTTTC. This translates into CASNTGANVLTF. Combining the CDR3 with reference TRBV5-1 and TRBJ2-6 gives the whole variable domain KAGVTQTPRYLIKTRGQQVTLSCSPISGHRSVSWYQQTPGQGLQFLFEYFSETQRNKGNFPGRFSGRQFSNSRSEMNVSTLELGDSALYLCASNTGANVLTFGAGSRLTVL.

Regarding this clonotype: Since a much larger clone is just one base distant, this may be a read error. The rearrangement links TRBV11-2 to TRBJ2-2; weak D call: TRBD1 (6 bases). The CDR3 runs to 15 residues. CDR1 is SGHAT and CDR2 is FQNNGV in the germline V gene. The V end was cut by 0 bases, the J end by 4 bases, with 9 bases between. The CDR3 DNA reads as TGTGCCAGCAGCTTAGATGACAGGACCACCGGGGAGCTGTTTTTT. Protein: CASSLDDRTTGELFF.

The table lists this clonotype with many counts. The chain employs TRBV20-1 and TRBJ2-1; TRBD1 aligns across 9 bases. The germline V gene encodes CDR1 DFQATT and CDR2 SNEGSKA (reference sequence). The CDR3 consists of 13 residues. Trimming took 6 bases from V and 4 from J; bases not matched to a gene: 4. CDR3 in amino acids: CSAIQGAYNEQFF. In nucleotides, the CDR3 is TGCAGTGCGATACAGGGGGCTTACAATGAGCAGTTCTTC.

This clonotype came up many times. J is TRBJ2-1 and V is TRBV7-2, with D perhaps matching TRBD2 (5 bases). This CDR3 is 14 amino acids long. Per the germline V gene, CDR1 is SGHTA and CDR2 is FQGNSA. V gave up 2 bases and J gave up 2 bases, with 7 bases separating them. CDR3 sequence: CASSLYGTYNEQFF. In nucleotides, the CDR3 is TGTGCCAGCAGCTTATACGGGACCTACAATGAGCAGTTCTTC.

CDR3 nucleotide sequence: TGCGCCAGCAGCCACCCTGGACAGGGGTTGTATGGCTACACCTTC. This encodes CASSHPGQGLYGYTF. The genes are TRBV4-3 and TRBJ1-2; 9 nucleotides agree with TRBD1. With 3 bases clipped from V and 5 bases from J, the junction kept 7 bases outside the gene matches. This CDR3 spans 15 amino acids. Germline lookup yields CDR1 LGHNA and CDR2 YSLEER.

CDR3 in amino acids: CATTGGATDTQYF. The DNA for the CDR3 is TGTGCCACCACGGGGGGAGCCACAGATACGCAGTATTTT. The rearrangement links TRBV2 to TRBJ2-3; the match to TRBD2 covers 7 bases. In germline, CDR1 is SNHLY, CDR2 FYNNEI. Trimming took 10 bases from V and 2 from J; bases not matched to a gene: 6. The CDR3 has 13 amino acids.

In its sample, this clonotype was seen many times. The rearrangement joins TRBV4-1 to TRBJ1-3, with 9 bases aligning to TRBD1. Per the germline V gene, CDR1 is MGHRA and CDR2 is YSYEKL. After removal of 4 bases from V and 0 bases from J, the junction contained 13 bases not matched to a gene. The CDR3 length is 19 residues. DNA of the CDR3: TGCGCCAGCAGCCGGGGAAACTGGGACAGGGCTTTCTCTGGAAACACCATATATTTT. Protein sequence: CASSRGNWDRAFSGNTIYF.

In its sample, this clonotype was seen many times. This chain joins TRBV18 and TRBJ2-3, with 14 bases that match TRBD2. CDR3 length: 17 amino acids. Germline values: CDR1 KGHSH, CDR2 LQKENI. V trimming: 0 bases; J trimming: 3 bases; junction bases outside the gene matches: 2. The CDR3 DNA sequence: TGTGCCAGCTCACCACCCAGGACTAGCGGGAGGACAGATACGCAGTATTTT. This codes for CASSPPRTSGRTDTQYF.

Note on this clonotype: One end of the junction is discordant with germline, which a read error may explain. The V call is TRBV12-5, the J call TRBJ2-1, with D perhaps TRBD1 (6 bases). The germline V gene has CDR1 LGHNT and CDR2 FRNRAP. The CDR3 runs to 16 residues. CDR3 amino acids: CASGVLRDTLLHEQCF. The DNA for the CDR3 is TGTGCTAGTGGAGTCCTCCGGGACACCCTTCTTCATGAGCAGTGCTTC. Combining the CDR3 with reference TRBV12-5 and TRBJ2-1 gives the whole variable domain DARVTQTPRHKVTEMGQEVTMRCQPILGHNTVFWYRQTMMQGLELLAYFRNRAPLDDSGMPKDRFSAEMPDATLATLKIQPSEPRDSAVYFCASGVLRDTLLHEQCFGPGTRLTVL.

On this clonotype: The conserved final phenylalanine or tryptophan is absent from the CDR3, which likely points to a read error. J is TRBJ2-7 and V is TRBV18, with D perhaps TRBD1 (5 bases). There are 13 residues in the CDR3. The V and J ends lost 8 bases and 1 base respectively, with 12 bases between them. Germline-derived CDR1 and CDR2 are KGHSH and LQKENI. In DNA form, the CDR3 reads TGTGCCAGCGCCTCGCAGGGATCCTACGAGCAGTACCTC. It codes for CASASQGSYEQYL.

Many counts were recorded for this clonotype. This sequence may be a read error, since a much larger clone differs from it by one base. The CDR3 sequence: CASSHTSLQFF. The CDR3 region has the DNA TGTGCCAGCAGTCATACTTCTCTACAGTTCTTC. The chain carries TRBV6-1 and TRBJ2-1; D is uncertain. V was pared by 5 bases and J by 13 bases, with 12 bases between. Germline CDR1 reads MNHNS; CDR2 reads SASEGT. This CDR3 has 11 amino acids.

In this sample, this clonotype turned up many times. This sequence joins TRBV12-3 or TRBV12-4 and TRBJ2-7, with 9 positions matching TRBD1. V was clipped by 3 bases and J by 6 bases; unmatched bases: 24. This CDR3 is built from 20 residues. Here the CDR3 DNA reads TGTGCCAGCAGTTTTCATTTGGGGGTCAGAGCCGCGGGACAGGGATTCGAGCAGTACTTC. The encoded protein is CASSFHLGVRAAGQGFEQYF.

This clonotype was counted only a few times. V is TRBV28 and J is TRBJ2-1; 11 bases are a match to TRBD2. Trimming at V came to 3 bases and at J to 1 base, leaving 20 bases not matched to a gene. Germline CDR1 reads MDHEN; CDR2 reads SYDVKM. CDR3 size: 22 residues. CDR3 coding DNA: TGTGCCAGCAGTTTCCCGTTAGCGTGGGTTAGCGGGAGGGCCAAATCCTACAATGAGCAGTTCTTC. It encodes CASSFPLAWVSGRAKSYNEQFF.

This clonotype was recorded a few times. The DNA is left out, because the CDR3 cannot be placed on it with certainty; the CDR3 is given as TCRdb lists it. CDR3 residues: CASSVGAGTAF. V gene TRBV9 combines with J gene TRBJ1-2. CDR1 is SGDLS and CDR2 is YYNGEE in the germline V gene. Termini included, the CDR3 measures 11 amino acids.